This T cell receptor (beta chain) was obtained from a study of cytomegalovirus exposure and HLA in healthy donors. Produced via immunoSEQ multiplex PCR; TCRdb's table is partial and in-frame only. The table shows tens of thousands of clones, with approximately 96% occurring only once. On this clone itself: The antigen remains unidentified.

The study, taken as a whole, reports: Cytomegalovirus-associated status was assigned to some 180 TCR beta chains. The classifier reportedly diagnosed cytomegalovirus status with high sensitivity and specificity. Under in vitro conditions, a few CMV-associated chains were confirmed as specific for CMV antigens.

The sequencing sample was made of PBMCs. The receptor was isolated from a woman under 30 in good health and CMV-seronegative.

Here the CDR3 DNA reads TGCGCCAGCAGCACCCGGGGTGACGGCACAGATACGCAGTATTTT. This codes for CASSTRGDGTDTQYF. The rearrangement joins TRBV4-1 to TRBJ2-3; possibly TRBD2 for D (5 bases). Germline assignment: CDR1 MGHRA and CDR2 YSYEKL. The CDR3 is 15 amino acids. V shed 5 bases and J shed 1 base, with 13 bases lying between them.